The 16 T cell receptor beta chains presented below share a single source sample, sequenced in a study of T cell responses to AZD1222 COVID-19 vaccine. Here immunoSEQ multiplex PCR was the method, and the copy in TCRdb shows in-frame clones only, minus some. Among some 180,000 clones listed, roughly 91% were seen once. Sample: peripheral blood, taken 28 days after the second dose of the MenACWY control vaccine. Source of these receptors: an adult who received the MenACWY meningococcal vaccine as a control.

This CDR3 is CASSFLGAEAFF. In DNA, the CDR3 is TGTGCCAGCAGTTTCCTGGGGGCTGAAGCTTTCTTT. The J gene is TRBJ1-1, the V gene TRBV27; a possible D gene is TRBD1 (5 bases). The CDR3 length is 12 residues. In germline, CDR1 is MNHEY, CDR2 SMNVEV (reference sequence). V was cut by 3 bases and J by 6 bases, with 8 bases left in between.

V gene TRBV28 combines with J gene TRBJ1-3; D is ambiguous. CDR3 length equals 16 residues. The germline V and J ends were trimmed by 2 bases and 0 bases, with 11 bases remaining between them. CDR1 is MDHEN, CDR2 SYDVKM, per germline. The DNA of the CDR3 is TGTGCCAGCAGTTTACTTATAGGTAGCTCTGGAAACACCATATATTTT. Translating it yields CASSLLIGSSGNTIYF.

The chain couples TRBV4-1 to TRBJ2-1, with 13 positions matching TRBD2. Unmatched junction bases numbered 5, after V lost 4 bases and J lost 8 bases. CDR3 length: 15 residues. The germline CDR1 and CDR2 sequences are MGHRA and YSYEKL. The CDR3 loop is CASSRGLAGIDEQFF. The CDR3, as DNA: TGCGCCAGCAGCCGGGGACTAGCGGGGATCGATGAGCAGTTCTTC.

This clone was seen just once. The chain links TRBV19 to TRBJ2-4; D ambiguous. V lost 5 bases to trimming and J lost 11 bases, with 10 bases between them. CDR1 is LNHDA, CDR2 SQIVND, per germline (reference sequence). The CDR3 is 11 amino acids. The CDR3, as DNA: TGTGCCAGTAGTTCTGTAGGCTTTCAGTACTTC. This codes for CASSSVGFQYF.

The chain is built from TRBV15 and TRBJ1-1; possibly TRBD1 for D (6 bases). Trimming removed 7 bases from V and 0 bases from J, with 12 bases in between. The CDR3 spans 14 residues. CDR1 LNHNV and CDR2 YYDKDF come from the germline V gene (reference sequence). The CDR3 region is CATTSDRLNTEAFF. The CDR3 DNA reads TGTGCCACCACCTCGGACAGACTGAACACTGAAGCTTTCTTT.

This chain connects TRBV19 to TRBJ1-5, with D possibly matching TRBD1 (6 bases). V was shortened by 5 bases and J by 5 bases, with 19 bases between the two germline ends. The CDR3 is made up of 16 amino acids. The germline CDR1 and CDR2 sequences are LNHDA and SQIVND (reference sequence). CDR3: CASSSPQQGGDQPQHF. In DNA form, the CDR3 reads TGTGCCAGTAGTTCCCCACAACAGGGTGGAGATCAGCCCCAGCATTTT.

The rearrangement links TRBV18 to TRBJ1-1; no definite D call. Germline loops: CDR1 KGHSH, CDR2 LQKENI. Deletions cut 1 base from V and 2 bases from J, with 11 bases between. This CDR3 region has 15 residues. The DNA of the CDR3 is TGTGCCAGCTCACCACTCGACATCCACAACACTGAAGCTTTCTTT. Translation gives CASSPLDIHNTEAFF.

The chain has TRBV7-8 and TRBJ1-2; D is uncertain. This CDR3 has 14 amino acids. Germline CDR1 reads SGHVS; CDR2 reads FQNEAQ. Trimming left V 1 base short and J 3 bases short, with 9 bases between. CDR3: CASSLGQVDYGYTF. The CDR3 region has the DNA TGTGCCAGCAGCTTAGGGCAGGTAGACTATGGCTACACCTTC.

The V and J genes are TRBV7-2 and TRBJ2-5, with a weak D call TRBD1 (5 bases). V was trimmed by 5 bases and J by 0 bases, leaving 13 bases between them. Germline-derived CDR1 and CDR2 are SGHTA and FQGNSA. The CDR3 consists of 15 residues. CDR3 coding DNA: TGTGCCAGCAGCAAACACAGGCCCGACCAAGAGACCCAGTACTTC. Protein sequence: CASSKHRPDQETQYF.

This chain uses TRBV3-1 (or the pseudogene TRBV3-2) with TRBJ1-1; D not certain. Germline V gene data show CDR1 as LGHDT and CDR2 as YNNKEL (reference sequence). The CDR3 sequence is 13 residues long. V dropped 0 bases and J dropped 6 bases, with 8 bases sitting between them. The CDR3 is CASSQDQGSEAFF. CDR3 coding DNA: TGTGCCAGCAGCCAAGATCAAGGGTCTGAAGCTTTCTTT.

In the case of this clone: Other DNA sequences in this sample translate to the same CDR3. The chain employs TRBV3-1 (or the pseudogene TRBV3-2) and TRBJ1-1; perhaps TRBD1 as D (6 bases). CDR3 length equals 12 residues. Germline loops: CDR1 LGHDT, CDR2 YNNKEL (reference sequence). V was cut by 4 bases and J by 4 bases, with 7 bases left in between. The CDR3 DNA is TGTGCCAGCAGCCCGGACAGCACTGAAGCTTTCTTT. Amino acid sequence: CASSPDSTEAFF.

This sequence joins TRBV7-2 and TRBJ2-5, with D maybe TRBD1 (5 bases). Trimming removed 7 bases from V and 5 bases from J, with 20 bases in between. The CDR3 extends over 15 amino acids. The germline V gene encodes CDR1 SGHTA and CDR2 FQGNSA. CDR3 sequence: CASNSGGRVSETQYF. The CDR3 coding sequence is TGTGCCAGCAACTCAGGCGGCAGGGTATCGGAGACCCAGTACTTC.

The V gene is TRBV4-3, the J gene TRBJ2-7; the match to TRBD1 covers 10 bases. This CDR3 contains 16 residues. CDR1 and CDR2 from the germline V gene are LGHNA and YSLEER. With 5 bases clipped from V and 1 base from J, the junction kept 8 bases outside the gene matches. CDR3 coding DNA: TGCGCCAGCAGCTTTTCCGGGACAGGGGAATCCTACGAGCAGTACTTC. Translation: CASSFSGTGESYEQYF.

Here the CDR3 DNA reads TGTGCCAGTTGTAATGGACAGGGGGCACATCAGCCCCAGCATTTT. Translated: CASCNGQGAHQPQHF. The chain employs TRBV19 and TRBJ1-5, with 11 bases lining up with TRBD1. CDR1 LNHDA and CDR2 SQIVND come from the germline V gene (reference sequence). V trimming: 8 bases; J trimming: 5 bases; junction bases outside the gene matches: 8. This CDR3 has 15 residues.

The genes are TRBV5-1 and TRBJ2-7; no clear D. Per the germline V gene, CDR1 is SGHRS and CDR2 is YFSETQ. The V and J ends lost 3 bases and 6 bases respectively, with 10 bases between them. The CDR3 loop spans 12 amino acids. The CDR3 DNA is TGCGCCAGCAGCTGGAACGGAGCCGAGCAGTACTTC. Protein sequence: CASSWNGAEQYF.

This sequence joins TRBV5-8 and TRBJ1-5; D not certain. The CDR3 has 17 amino acids. Trimming left V 0 bases short and J 11 bases short, with 24 bases between. Germline assignment: CDR1 SGHTS and CDR2 YDEGEE. The CDR3 region has the DNA TGTGCCAGCAGCTTGGAGGAAGGAATTCCCAGGTGGAGTACCCAGCATTTT. The encoded protein is CASSLEEGIPRWSTQHF. The full variable domain, its missing parts supplied by reference TRBV5-8 and TRBJ1-5, is EAGVTQSPTHLIKTRGQQATLRCSPISGHTSVYWYQQALGLGLQFLLWYDEGEERNRGNFPPRFSGRQFPNYSSELNVNALELEDSALYLCASSLEEGIPRWSTQHFGDGTRLSIL.